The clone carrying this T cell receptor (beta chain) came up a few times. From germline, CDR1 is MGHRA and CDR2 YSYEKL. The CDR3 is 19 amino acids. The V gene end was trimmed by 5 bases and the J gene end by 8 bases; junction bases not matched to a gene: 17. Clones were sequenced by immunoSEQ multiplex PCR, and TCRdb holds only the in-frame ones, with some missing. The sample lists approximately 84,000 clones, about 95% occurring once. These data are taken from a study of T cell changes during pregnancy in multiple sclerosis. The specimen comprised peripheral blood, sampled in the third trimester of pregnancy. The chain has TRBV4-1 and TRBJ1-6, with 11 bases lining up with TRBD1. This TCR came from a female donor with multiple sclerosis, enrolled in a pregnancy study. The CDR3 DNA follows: TGCGCCAGCAGCAAGATAGTAGCTACGGACAGGGGGCGTTATTCACCCCTCCACTTT. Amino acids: CASSKIVATDRGRYSPLHF.